The T cell receptor (beta chain) described here comes from a study of OX40 agonist ivuxolimab in advanced cancers. Study at large: Dose-escalation subjects each had hepatocellular carcinoma, melanoma, renal cell or head and neck cancer. A history of anti-PD-1, anti-PD-L1 or anti-CTLA-4 therapy was acceptable, and approximately 40% had some. Overall study results and limits: CD8+ T cells were the subset that, on average, had more expanded clones than CD4+. At 0.1 to 3.0 mg/kg and by week 6, CD4+ and CD8+ T cells in the blood had expanded clonally.

V lost 3 bases and J lost 4, with 12 bases in between. Germline V gene sequence: CDR1 WSHSY, CDR2 SAAADI. CDR3 length equals 14 residues. Generated by immunoSEQ multiplex PCR, the TCRdb table keeps only in-frame clones and is missing some. This table has about 69,000 clones, roughly nine tenths appearing once. This clone was seen only once. Its antigen is unknown. The V call is TRBV10-2, the J call TRBJ1-1; D perhaps matches TRBD1 (6 bases). The sample consisted of CD4+ or CD8+ T cells sorted from blood, taken in a trial of the OX40 agonist ivuxolimab. This receptor was identified in an adult with an advanced solid tumor such as melanoma, head and neck, liver or kidney cancer. The DNA of the CDR3 is TGCGCCAGCAGTGAACCATACAGGGCCACTGAAGCTTTCTTT. Translation gives CASSEPYRATEAFF.